A single sample gave rise to the 21 T cell receptor beta chains below, sequenced in a study of cytomegalovirus exposure and HLA in healthy donors. PCR employed 60 Vbeta and 13 Jbeta primers. Sequencing was performed with immunoSEQ multiplex PCR; in TCRdb, only in-frame clones are kept and a portion is missing. The sample comprises approximately 100,000 clones, approximately 70% of which are singletons, and roughly a tenth rests with the top ten. Sequenced: PBMCs. The origin of the receptors is a man aged 35 to 55 in good health and CMV-seropositive.

The rearrangement uses TRBV29-1 and TRBJ1-5; 7 nucleotides align to TRBD1. The CDR3 loop spans 14 amino acids. The junction had 5 bases not matched to a gene; V was cut back by 6 bases and J by 0 bases. CDR1 is SQVTM and CDR2 is ANQGSEA in the germline V gene. The CDR3 DNA sequence: TGCAGCGTGATGACAGGGACTAGCAATCAGCCCCAGCATTTT. Its protein is CSVMTGTSNQPQHF. The full variable domain, rest sourced from reference TRBV29-1 and TRBJ1-5, is SAVISQKPSRDICQRGTSLTIQCQVDSQVTMMFWYRQQPGQSLTLIATANQGSEATYESGFVIDKFPISRPNLTFSTLTVSNMSPEDSSIYLCSVMTGTSNQPQHFGDGTRLSIL.

This clone has just one count. The chain couples TRBV19 to TRBJ1-3; D is ambiguous. The V end was cut by 11 bases, the J end by 0 bases, with 17 bases between. CDR1 and CDR2 from the germline V gene are LNHDA and SQIVND (reference sequence). The CDR3 extends over 15 amino acids. The CDR3 protein is CAAHGEGHSGNTIYF. Written as DNA, the CDR3 is TGTGCCGCCCATGGGGAGGGTCACTCTGGAAACACCATATATTTT.

This chain links TRBV18 with TRBJ2-2, with D unresolved. This CDR3 has 14 amino acids. CDR1 is KGHSH and CDR2 is LQKENI in the germline V gene. The V end was cut by 3 bases, the J end by 1 base, with 6 bases between. The CDR3 DNA is TGTGCCAGCTCACCCATTTTGAACACCGGGGAGCTGTTTTTT. Translated, it gives CASSPILNTGELFF. Full variable domain (remainder filled in from reference TRBV18 and TRBJ2-2): NAGVMQNPRHLVRRRGQEARLRCSPMKGHSHVYWYRQLPEEGLKFMVYLQKENIIDESGMPKERFSAEFPKEGPSILRIQQVVRGDSAAYFCASSPILNTGELFFGEGSRLTVL.

V gene TRBV4-2 combines with J gene TRBJ1-3, with no clear D. The CDR3 contains 17 residues. V was pared by 1 base and J by 0 bases, with 13 bases between. Germline lookup yields CDR1 LGHNA and CDR2 YNFKEQ. The CDR3 nucleotides read TGTGCCAGCAGCCAAGGTGCACCCGGGGACTCTGGAAACACCATATATTTT. Encoded protein: CASSQGAPGDSGNTIYF.

The chain carries TRBV11-2 and TRBJ2-2; D possibly corresponds to TRBD2 (6 bases). This CDR3 contains 15 residues. Deletions cut 5 bases from V and 6 bases from J, with 16 bases between. Germline V CDR1 and CDR2: SGHAT, FQNNGV. The CDR3 bases are TGTGCCAGCAGCCTTTTACTATCGGGAGCCGGGGAGCTGTTTTTT. This codes for CASSLLLSGAGELFF.

V gene TRBV9 combines with J gene TRBJ2-1; 11 bases are a match to TRBD2. The ends lost 4 bases at V and 6 bases at J; junction bases unmatched: 9. This CDR3 comprises 16 residues. Germline CDR1 reads SGDLS; CDR2 reads YYNGEE. CDR3 DNA: TGTGCCAGCAGCTTAAGACTAGCGGGAAGGTTCAATGAGCAGTTCTTC. It codes for CASSLRLAGRFNEQFF.

This clone was counted between two and nine times. The genes are TRBV6-1 and TRBJ2-1; D might be TRBD2 (5 bases). Germline V gives CDR1 MNHNS, CDR2 SASEGT. Deletions cut 0 bases from V and 2 bases from J, with 11 bases between. The CDR3 is 16 amino acids. CDR3 DNA: TGTGCCAGCAGTGAAGCTAAGCGGAGACCCTACAATGAGCAGTTCTTC. It encodes CASSEAKRRPYNEQFF.

The rearrangement uses TRBV7-9 and TRBJ1-1; 8 nucleotides line up with TRBD1. With 2 bases clipped from V and 2 bases from J, the junction kept 7 bases outside the gene matches. Germline V lookup: CDR1 SEHNR, CDR2 FQNEAQ (reference sequence). The CDR3 spans 16 residues. For the CDR3, the DNA is TGTGCCAGCAGCTTAAGTGACAGGGGAGGTAACACTGAAGCTTTCTTT. Amino acids: CASSLSDRGGNTEAFF. The variable domain in full, completed from reference TRBV7-9 and TRBJ1-1, reads DTGVSQNPRHKITKRGQNVTFRCDPISEHNRLYWYRQTLGQGPEFLTYFQNEAQLEKSRLLSDRFSAERPKGSFSTLEIQRTEQGDSAMYLCASSLSDRGGNTEAFFGQGTRLTVV.

The sample holds a few counts of this clone. V usage is TRBV18 and J usage is TRBJ2-7; unclear D gene. Germline V gene sequence: CDR1 KGHSH, CDR2 LQKENI. The CDR3 is 14 residues long. The V end was cut by 5 bases, the J end by 6 bases, with 17 bases between. The CDR3 here is CASSVQHPLGEQYF. The CDR3 nucleotides are TGTGCCAGCTCAGTACAGCACCCTCTGGGCGAGCAGTACTTC. The complete variable domain, with remaining parts taken from reference TRBV18 and TRBJ2-7, reads NAGVMQNPRHLVRRRGQEARLRCSPMKGHSHVYWYRQLPEEGLKFMVYLQKENIIDESGMPKERFSAEFPKEGPSILRIQQVVRGDSAAYFCASSVQHPLGEQYFGPGTRLTVT.

V and J are TRBV27 and TRBJ1-3; D ambiguous. Per germline, CDR1 MNHEY and CDR2 SMNVEV (reference sequence). V was trimmed by 5 bases and J by 0 bases, leaving 11 bases between them. This CDR3 contains 15 residues. CDR3 residues: CASSPSSFSGNTIYF. The CDR3 nucleotides read TGTGCCAGCAGTCCCTCGTCTTTCTCTGGAAACACCATATATTTT.

The V call is TRBV4-1, the J call TRBJ2-7; D remains unclear. The CDR3 is made up of 13 amino acids. V lost 3 bases and J lost 0, with 6 bases in between. Germline-derived CDR1 and CDR2 are MGHRA and YSYEKL. The CDR3 coding sequence is TGCGCCAGCAGCCAGCAGGACTCCTACGAGCAGTACTTC. This gives the protein CASSQQDSYEQYF.

CDR3 in DNA: TGTGCCTGGAGAGCGCAGGGTCGGGCTGAAGCTTTCTTT. Amino acids: CAWRAQGRAEAFF. This chain joins TRBV30 and TRBJ1-1; D may be TRBD1 (5 bases). Trimming shortened V by 3 bases and J by 6 bases, and 14 bases separated the two germline ends. This CDR3 is 13 amino acids long. Germline V lookup: CDR1 GTSNPN, CDR2 SVGIG (reference sequence).

The J gene is TRBJ1-2, the V gene TRBV19, with 10 bases matching TRBD1. Germline lookup yields CDR1 LNHDA and CDR2 SQIVND (reference sequence). The trim removed 7 bases at V and 7 bases at J, leaving 6 bases unmatched. CDR3 length: 13 amino acids. The DNA for the CDR3 is TGTGCCAGTACCCCGGGACAGGGGCTTGGCTACACCTTC. Translation gives CASTPGQGLGYTF. The full variable domain, rest sourced from reference TRBV19 and TRBJ1-2, is DGGITQSPKYLFRKEGQNVTLSCEQNLNHDAMYWYRQDPGQGLRLIYYSQIVNDFQKGDIAEGYSVSREKKESFPLTVTSAQKNPTAFYLCASTPGQGLGYTFGSGTRLTVV.

In this sample, this clone turned up a few times. The chain links TRBV27 to TRBJ1-5, with 10 bases that match TRBD1. Germline V CDR1 and CDR2: MNHEY, SMNVEV (reference sequence). This CDR3 contains 14 residues. V lost 4 bases, J lost 7 bases, and 4 bases stayed unmatched. For the CDR3, the DNA is TGTGCCAGCAGTTGGGGACAGGGGAGACAGCCCCAGCATTTT. This gives the protein CASSWGQGRQPQHF.

This clone was recorded once. The rearrangement joins TRBV2 to TRBJ1-4; 8 bases agree with TRBD1. The CDR3 is 14 residues long. Germline trimming cut 6 bases from V and 3 bases from J; bases unmatched to any gene: 3. Germline V gene data show CDR1 as SNHLY and CDR2 as FYNNEI. The CDR3 loop is CASRYRGANEKLFF. The CDR3 DNA reads TGTGCCAGCAGGTACAGGGGGGCTAATGAAAAACTGTTTTTT.

This rearrangement joins TRBV7-2 to TRBJ2-7, with 8 bases that match TRBD2. Germline V gene data show CDR1 as SGHTA and CDR2 as FQGNSA. The ends lost 1 base at V and 6 bases at J; junction bases unmatched: 11. The CDR3 is 16 amino acids. The DNA of the CDR3 is TGTGCCAGCAGCTTAGTGTGGGCGGGAGGAGTGGGCGAGCAGTACGTC. It codes for CASSLVWAGGVGEQYV.

V usage is TRBV19 and J usage is TRBJ2-5, with 8 bases lining up with TRBD2. This CDR3 contains 14 residues. The germline gives CDR1 LNHDA, CDR2 SQIVND (reference sequence). The trim removed 6 bases at V and 4 bases at J, leaving 7 bases unmatched. The CDR3 here is CASRTLSGGETQYF. Here the CDR3 DNA reads TGTGCCAGTAGGACACTGAGCGGGGGAGAGACCCAGTACTTC.

The J gene is TRBJ2-7, the V gene TRBV7-9; TRBD1 is a possible D gene (6 bases). CDR3 length: 13 residues. The V and J ends lost 5 bases and 6 bases respectively, with 14 bases between them. Germline lookup yields CDR1 SEHNR and CDR2 FQNEAQ (reference sequence). The CDR3, as DNA: TGTGCCAGCAGCCCCTGGACAGCCGGCGAGCAGTACTTC. This translates into CASSPWTAGEQYF.

Turning to this clone: Its ends do not fully match the called genes, so a read error is possible. The V call is TRBV20-1, the J call TRBJ2-1, with TRBD2 identical over 7 bases. CDR3 length: 11 residues. Germline V lookup: CDR1 DFQATT, CDR2 SNEGSKA (reference sequence). CDR3: CSAGGGEGGLF. CDR3 sequence (DNA): TGCAGTGCTGGGGGTGGGGAGGGCGGACTCTTC.

The CDR3 bases are TGTGCCAGCAGCCCAAAGACAGGGTGGTTCACCGGGGAGCTGTTTTTT. Encoded protein: CASSPKTGWFTGELFF. V is TRBV5-5 and J is TRBJ2-2, with 7 bases identical to TRBD1. This CDR3 has 16 amino acids. The junction had 10 bases not matched to a gene; V was cut back by 4 bases and J by 4 bases. The germline V gene has CDR1 SGHKS and CDR2 YYEKEE (reference sequence).

V gene TRBV5-1 combines with J gene TRBJ2-7; D remains ambiguous. V was pared by 0 bases and J by 0 bases, with 7 bases between. The CDR3 consists of 14 residues. Per germline, CDR1 SGHRS and CDR2 YFSETQ. CDR3 DNA sequence: TGCGCCAGCAGCTTGGGCGGTAGCTCCTACGAGCAGTACTTC. Its protein is CASSLGGSSYEQYF.